A single sample gave rise to the 23 T cell receptor beta chains below, sequenced in a study of blood T cell repertoires in COVID-19. This table comes from immunoSEQ multiplex PCR, and its TCRdb copy is limited to in-frame clones, with some not included. The sample holds approximately 80,000 clones, 88% seen once. Sequenced: peripheral blood. Receptors were obtained from a human donor in a cohort sampled during active COVID-19.

The chain carries TRBV18 and TRBJ1-3; 7 nucleotides align to TRBD1. V gave up 4 bases and J gave up 0 bases; unmatched junction bases: 6. Germline assignment: CDR1 KGHSH and CDR2 LQKENI. The CDR3 contains 16 residues. The CDR3 DNA is TGTGCCAGCTCACGACAGGGCCCTAGCTCTGGAAACACCATATATTTT. It specifies CASSRQGPSSGNTIYF. The whole variable domain, remainder taken from reference TRBV18 and TRBJ1-3, is NAGVMQNPRHLVRRRGQEARLRCSPMKGHSHVYWYRQLPEEGLKFMVYLQKENIIDESGMPKERFSAEFPKEGPSILRIQQVVRGDSAAYFCASSRQGPSSGNTIYFGEGSWLTVV.

This chain joins TRBV5-1 and TRBJ1-6; 9 nucleotides match TRBD1. The V gene's germline CDR1 is SGHRS and CDR2 YFSETQ. V was clipped by 6 bases and J by 7 bases; unmatched bases: 11. This CDR3 is 16 amino acids long. In DNA form, the CDR3 reads TGCGCCAGCAAGGAGGTGGGGACAGGGATAAATTCACCCCTCCACTTT. Its translation is CASKEVGTGINSPLHF.

The rearrangement uses TRBV29-1 and TRBJ2-3; TRBD1 agrees at 7 bases. Per the germline V gene, CDR1 is SQVTM and CDR2 is ANQGSEA. The V gene end was trimmed by 1 base and the J gene end by 9 bases; junction bases not matched to a gene: 19. The CDR3 length is 17 residues. The CDR3 DNA reads as TGCAGCGTTGAAGGAGGGGGCCTTAGTACCCCACAGGGCACGCAGTATTTT. This codes for CSVEGGGLSTPQGTQYF.

The chain is built from TRBV7-9 and TRBJ2-3; D not certain. Germline loops: CDR1 SEHNR, CDR2 FQNEAQ (reference sequence). V shed 1 base and J shed 2 bases, with 10 bases lying between them. CDR3 length equals 15 residues. In nucleotides, the CDR3 is TGTGCCAGCAGCTTAGACCAGGCCTACACAGATACGCAGTATTTT. This translates into CASSLDQAYTDTQYF.

The chain couples TRBV7-2 to TRBJ1-6; perhaps TRBD1 as D (5 bases). Trimming took 5 bases from V and 0 from J, leaving 11 bases between them. The CDR3 contains 16 residues. Germline-derived CDR1 and CDR2 are SGHTA and FQGNSA. CDR3 DNA: TGTGCCAGCAGCACGGGACTGAACTCCTATAATTCACCCCTCCACTTT. It is translated as CASSTGLNSYNSPLHF.

The V call is TRBV3-1 (or the pseudogene TRBV3-2), the J call TRBJ1-2, with D perhaps matching TRBD1 (5 bases). The germline CDR1 and CDR2 sequences are LGHDT and YNNKEL (reference sequence). Trimming removed 1 base at V and 5 bases at J, with 14 bases between. CDR3 length: 15 amino acids. The CDR3 DNA follows: TGTGCCAGCAGCCAAGTTTCCCCAGGGATGTATGGCTACACCTTC. This sequence encodes CASSQVSPGMYGYTF.

V is TRBV28 and J is TRBJ1-1; 10 bases fit TRBD1. CDR3 length: 14 residues. CDR1 and CDR2 from the germline V gene are MDHEN and SYDVKM. Trimming took 2 bases from V and 10 from J; bases not matched to a gene: 7. CDR3 protein: CASSLETTGGTAFF. DNA for the CDR3: TGTGCCAGCAGTTTAGAGACGACAGGGGGCACAGCTTTCTTT.

CDR3 in amino acids: CASSQYGRGSEQFF. The CDR3 DNA sequence: TGTGCCAGCAGCCAATATGGGCGTGGCAGTGAGCAGTTCTTC. This rearrangement joins TRBV3-1 (or the pseudogene TRBV3-2) to TRBJ2-1; the D is unclear. The CDR3 has 14 amino acids. Germline V gives CDR1 LGHDT, CDR2 YNNKEL (reference sequence). Deletions cut 2 bases from V and 9 bases from J, with 14 bases between.

The chain combines TRBV5-1 with TRBJ2-7; D perhaps matches TRBD1 (5 bases). V lost 0 bases and J lost 3, with 7 bases in between. CDR3 size: 13 residues. Germline V gene data show CDR1 as SGHRS and CDR2 as YFSETQ. This CDR3 is CASSLGQSYEQYF. CDR3 in DNA: TGCGCCAGCAGCTTGGGACAGAGCTACGAGCAGTACTTC.

V and J are TRBV5-1 and TRBJ2-7, with TRBD2 identical over 8 bases. The ends lost 2 bases at V and 6 bases at J; junction bases unmatched: 13. The V gene's germline CDR1 is SGHRS and CDR2 YFSETQ. The CDR3 is 16 residues long. The CDR3 DNA sequence: TGCGCCAGCAGCTTAACTCAGCGGGAGAAGGCCCTCGAGCAGTACTTC. Translated: CASSLTQREKALEQYF.

The chain has TRBV30 and TRBJ2-5; possibly TRBD2 for D (5 bases). CDR3 length: 12 amino acids. Trimming pared 4 bases from V and 5 bases from J, leaving 11 bases between. Per germline, CDR1 GTSNPN and CDR2 SVGIG (reference sequence). CDR3 residues: CAWTIGGETQYF. In DNA form, the CDR3 reads TGTGCCTGGACGATAGGCGGGGAGACCCAGTACTTC.

The chain uses TRBV15 and TRBJ2-2; D might be TRBD1 (6 bases). Germline loops: CDR1 LNHNV, CDR2 YYDKDF (reference sequence). The CDR3 sequence is 16 residues long. Trimming cost V 3 bases and J 1 base, with 12 bases left between them. CDR3 sequence (DNA): TGTGCCACCAGCAGGCTACCGGGACAGAACACCGGGGAGCTGTTTTTT. Residues: CATSRLPGQNTGELFF.

The chain has TRBV19 and TRBJ2-1; TRBD2 matches 7 bases. The V gene end was trimmed by 5 bases and the J gene end by 7 bases; junction bases not matched to a gene: 17. CDR3 length: 17 amino acids. Germline V lookup: CDR1 LNHDA, CDR2 SQIVND (reference sequence). The CDR3 sequence is CASSAEKRTSGYNEQFF. CDR3 DNA: TGTGCCAGTAGTGCCGAAAAAAGGACTAGTGGTTATAATGAGCAGTTCTTC.

V usage is TRBV28 and J usage is TRBJ2-6; a possible D gene is TRBD1 (6 bases). V shed 8 bases and J shed 4 bases, with 12 bases lying between them. Germline-derived CDR1 and CDR2 are MDHEN and SYDVKM. The CDR3 spans 14 residues. The CDR3 nucleotides read TGTGCCAGCCTTACAGGGTCCGGGGCCAACGTCCTGACTTTC. It yields the protein CASLTGSGANVLTF.

The chain employs TRBV6-4 and TRBJ2-1; 10 nucleotides align to TRBD2. The junction had 6 bases not matched to a gene; V was cut back by 6 bases and J by 10 bases. The CDR3 runs to 13 residues. CDR1 MRHNA and CDR2 SNTAGT come from the germline V gene. The CDR3 nucleotides are TGTGCCAGCAGGGCTAGCGGGGGACTCGAGCAGTTCTTC. Encoded protein: CASRASGGLEQFF.

The rearrangement joins TRBV5-1 to TRBJ2-5, with 8 positions matching TRBD1. Germline loops: CDR1 SGHRS, CDR2 YFSETQ. The J segment lost 4 bases and the V segment lost 3 bases, leaving 2 bases of the junction unmatched. The CDR3 is 13 residues long. The CDR3 reads CASSSGQGETQYF. CDR3 nucleotides: TGCGCCAGCAGCTCCGGACAGGGAGAGACCCAGTACTTC. The whole variable domain, remainder taken from reference TRBV5-1 and TRBJ2-5, is KAGVTQTPRYLIKTRGQQVTLSCSPISGHRSVSWYQQTPGQGLQFLFEYFSETQRNKGNFPGRFSGRQFSNSRSEMNVSTLELGDSALYLCASSSGQGETQYFGPGTRLLVL.

The chain has TRBV30 and TRBJ1-2; 7 nucleotides align to TRBD1. Germline V gene sequence: CDR1 GTSNPN, CDR2 SVGIG (reference sequence). The CDR3 totals 15 residues. V lost 1 base, J lost 1 base, and 6 bases stayed unmatched. CDR3 nucleotide sequence: TGTGCCTGGAGTGGGGGACAGACCCTTAACTATGGCTACACCTTC. This gives the protein CAWSGGQTLNYGYTF.

This chain uses TRBV6-5 with TRBJ1-4; the D gene is possibly TRBD1 (5 bases). Germline-derived CDR1 and CDR2 are MNHEY and SVGAGI. Trimming removed 3 bases from V and 8 bases from J, with 13 bases in between. There are 14 residues in the CDR3. This CDR3 is CASSYRGVEEKLFF. The CDR3 DNA is TGTGCCAGCAGTTATAGGGGTGTGGAGGAAAAACTGTTTTTT.

The chain is built from TRBV4-1 and TRBJ2-1; D might be TRBD2 (5 bases). This CDR3 contains 15 residues. Germline assignment: CDR1 MGHRA and CDR2 YSYEKL. V lost 4 bases to trimming and J lost 0 bases, with 10 bases between them. In DNA, the CDR3 is TGCGCCAGCAGCCTTGGAGGCGCCTCCTACAATGAGCAGTTCTTC. This gives the protein CASSLGGASYNEQFF.

This chain links TRBV15 with TRBJ2-7, with 9 bases matching TRBD2. V trimming: 6 bases; J trimming: 2 bases; junction bases outside the gene matches: 5. This CDR3 comprises 14 residues. Germline CDR1 LNHNV, CDR2 YYDKDF (reference sequence). CDR3 protein: CATSRLAAPYEQYF. DNA of the CDR3: TGTGCCACCAGTCGACTAGCGGCACCCTACGAGCAGTACTTC. Together with reference TRBV15 and TRBJ2-7, the CDR3 gives the full variable domain: DAMVIQNPRYQVTQFGKPVTLSCSQTLNHNVMYWYQQKSSQAPKLLFHYYDKDFNNEADTPDNFQSRRPNTSFCFLDIRSPGLGDTAMYLCATSRLAAPYEQYFGPGTRLTVT.

The J gene is TRBJ1-1, the V gene TRBV6-6; D ambiguous. V lost 10 bases and J 0 bases, leaving 6 bases between the germline ends. The CDR3 is made up of 11 amino acids. Germline V CDR1 and CDR2: MNHNY, SVGAGI (reference sequence). The CDR3 DNA is TGTGCCACCACATTGAACACTGAAGCTTTCTTT. It translates to CATTLNTEAFF.

This chain links TRBV4-2 with TRBJ2-3; 7 positions match TRBD2. The junction had 5 bases not matched to a gene; V was cut back by 1 base and J by 4 bases. This CDR3 contains 15 residues. The germline CDR1 and CDR2 sequences are LGHNA and YNFKEQ. The CDR3 sequence is CASSQGGSGADTQYF. The CDR3 DNA follows: TGTGCCAGCAGCCAAGGGGGCAGCGGGGCAGATACGCAGTATTTT.

This clone appeared a few times. The rearrangement links TRBV6-4 to TRBJ2-1; 7 bases are shared with TRBD2. This CDR3 has 15 residues. Trimming removed 3 bases from V and 4 bases from J; junction bases left unmatched: 6. Germline V gene sequence: CDR1 MRHNA, CDR2 SNTAGT. The CDR3 loop reads CASSEAGGMYNEQFF. Written as DNA, the CDR3 is TGTGCCAGCAGTGAAGCCGGGGGGATGTACAATGAGCAGTTCTTC.